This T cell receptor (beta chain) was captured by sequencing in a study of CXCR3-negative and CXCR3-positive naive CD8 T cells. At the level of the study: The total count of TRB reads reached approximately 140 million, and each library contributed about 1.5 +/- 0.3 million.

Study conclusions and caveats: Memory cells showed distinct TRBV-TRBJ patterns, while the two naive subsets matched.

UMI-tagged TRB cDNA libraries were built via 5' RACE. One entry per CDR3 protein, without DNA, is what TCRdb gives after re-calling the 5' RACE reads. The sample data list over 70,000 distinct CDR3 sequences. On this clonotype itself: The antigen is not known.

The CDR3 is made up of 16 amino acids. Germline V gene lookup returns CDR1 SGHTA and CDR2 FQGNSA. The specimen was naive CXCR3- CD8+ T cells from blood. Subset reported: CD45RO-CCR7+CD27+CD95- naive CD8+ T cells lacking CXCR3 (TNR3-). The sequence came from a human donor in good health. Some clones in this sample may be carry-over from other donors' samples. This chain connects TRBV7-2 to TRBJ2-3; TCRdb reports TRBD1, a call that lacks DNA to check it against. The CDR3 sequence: CASGEGVQGATDTQYF.